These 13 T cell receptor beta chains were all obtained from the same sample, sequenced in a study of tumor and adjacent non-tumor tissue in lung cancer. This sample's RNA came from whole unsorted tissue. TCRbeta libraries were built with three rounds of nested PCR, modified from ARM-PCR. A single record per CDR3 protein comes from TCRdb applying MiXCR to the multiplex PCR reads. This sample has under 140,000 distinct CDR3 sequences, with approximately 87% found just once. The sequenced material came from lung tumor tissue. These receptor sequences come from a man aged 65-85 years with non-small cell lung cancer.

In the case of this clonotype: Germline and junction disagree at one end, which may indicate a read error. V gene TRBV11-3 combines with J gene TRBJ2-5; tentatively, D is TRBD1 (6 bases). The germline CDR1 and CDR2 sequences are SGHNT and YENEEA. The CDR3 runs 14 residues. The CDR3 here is CASSSGWGRQTLYF. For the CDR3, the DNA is TGTGCCAGCTCTTCCGGCTGGGGGCGGCAGACCCTGTACTTC.

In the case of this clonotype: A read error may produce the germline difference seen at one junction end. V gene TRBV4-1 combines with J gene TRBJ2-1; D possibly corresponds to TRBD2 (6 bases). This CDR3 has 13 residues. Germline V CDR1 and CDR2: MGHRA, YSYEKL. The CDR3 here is CASGSGLYNEQFF. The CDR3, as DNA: TGCGCCAGCGGCTCGGGACTTTACAATGAGCAATTCTTC.

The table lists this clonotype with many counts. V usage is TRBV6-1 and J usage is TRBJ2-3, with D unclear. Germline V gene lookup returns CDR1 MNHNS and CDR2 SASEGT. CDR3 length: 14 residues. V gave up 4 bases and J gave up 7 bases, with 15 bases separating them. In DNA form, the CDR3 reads TGTGCCAGCAGTGCCTGGCTGGCGAAGAATACGCAGTATTTT. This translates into CASSAWLAKNTQYF.

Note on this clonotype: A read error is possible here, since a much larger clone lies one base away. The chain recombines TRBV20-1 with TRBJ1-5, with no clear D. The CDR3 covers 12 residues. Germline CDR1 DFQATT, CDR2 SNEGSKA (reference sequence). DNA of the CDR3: TGCAATGCTGGGCAGATAAATCAGCCCCAGCATTTT. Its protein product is CNAGQINQPQHF.

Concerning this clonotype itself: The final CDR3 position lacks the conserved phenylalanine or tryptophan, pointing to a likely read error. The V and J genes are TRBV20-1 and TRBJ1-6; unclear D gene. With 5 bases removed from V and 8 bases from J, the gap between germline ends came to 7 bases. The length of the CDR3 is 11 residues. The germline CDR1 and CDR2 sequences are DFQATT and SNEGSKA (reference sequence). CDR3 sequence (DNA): TGCAGTGCTCTAGACGATTCACCCCTCCACATT. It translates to CSALDDSPLHI.

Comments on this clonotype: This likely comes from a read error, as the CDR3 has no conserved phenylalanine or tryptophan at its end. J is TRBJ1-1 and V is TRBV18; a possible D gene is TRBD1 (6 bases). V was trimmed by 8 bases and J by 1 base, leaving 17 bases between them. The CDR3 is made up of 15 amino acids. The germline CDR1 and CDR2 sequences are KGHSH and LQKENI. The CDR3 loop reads CASPHFWTANTEAFL. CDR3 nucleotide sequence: TGTGCCAGCCCCCACTTCTGGACAGCGAACACTGAAGCTTTCCTT.

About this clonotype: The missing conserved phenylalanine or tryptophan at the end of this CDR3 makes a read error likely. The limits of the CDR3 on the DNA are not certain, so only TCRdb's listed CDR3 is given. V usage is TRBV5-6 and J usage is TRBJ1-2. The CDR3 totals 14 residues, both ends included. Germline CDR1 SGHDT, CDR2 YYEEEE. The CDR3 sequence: CASSLARLFYGHTL.

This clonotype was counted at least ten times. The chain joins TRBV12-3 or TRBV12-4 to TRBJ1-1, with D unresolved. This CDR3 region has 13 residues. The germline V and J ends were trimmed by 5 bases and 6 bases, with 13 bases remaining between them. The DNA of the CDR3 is TGTGCCAGCAGTCTTGTGTGGGGTGCTGAAGCTTTCTTT. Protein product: CASSLVWGAEAFF.

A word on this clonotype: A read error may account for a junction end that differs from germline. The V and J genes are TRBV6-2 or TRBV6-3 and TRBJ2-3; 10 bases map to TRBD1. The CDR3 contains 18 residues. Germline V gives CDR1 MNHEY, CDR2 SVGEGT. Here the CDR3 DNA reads TGTCCCAGCAGTCACTCTAAGACAGGGGGCATCGGCGGAGATACGCAGTATTTT. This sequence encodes CPSSHSKTGGIGGDTQYF.

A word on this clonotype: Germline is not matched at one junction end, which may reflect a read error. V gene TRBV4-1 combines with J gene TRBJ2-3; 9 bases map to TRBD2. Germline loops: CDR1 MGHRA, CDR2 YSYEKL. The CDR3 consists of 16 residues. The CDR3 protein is CASSQEVPSGTDTQCF. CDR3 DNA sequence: TGCGCAAGCAGCCAAGAGGTTCCTAGCGGGACAGATACGCAGTGTTTT.

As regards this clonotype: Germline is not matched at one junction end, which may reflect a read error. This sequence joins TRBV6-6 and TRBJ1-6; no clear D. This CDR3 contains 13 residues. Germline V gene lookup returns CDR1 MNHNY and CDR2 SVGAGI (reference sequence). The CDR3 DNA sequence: TGTGTCAGCGTCATGTCTTGGGGTTCACCCCTCCACTTT. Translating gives CVSVMSWGSPLHF.

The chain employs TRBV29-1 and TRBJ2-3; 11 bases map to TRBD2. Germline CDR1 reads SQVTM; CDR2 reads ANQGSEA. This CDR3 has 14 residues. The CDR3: CRTAGTSGIDTQYF. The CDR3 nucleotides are TGCAGGACCGCCGGGACTAGCGGCATAGATACGCAGTATTTT.

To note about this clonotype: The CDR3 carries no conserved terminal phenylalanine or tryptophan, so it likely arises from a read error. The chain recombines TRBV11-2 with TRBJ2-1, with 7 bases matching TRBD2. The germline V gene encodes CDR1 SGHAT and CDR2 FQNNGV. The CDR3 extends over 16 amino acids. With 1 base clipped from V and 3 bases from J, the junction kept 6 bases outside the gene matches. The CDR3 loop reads CASSLGFGRSYNEQFS. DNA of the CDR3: TGTGCCAGCAGCTTAGGGTTCGGGAGGAGCTACAATGAGCAGTTCTCC.